The 27 T cell receptor beta chains presented below share a single source sample, sequenced in a study of T cell responses to AZD1222 COVID-19 vaccine. Sequenced by immunoSEQ multiplex PCR; TCRdb stores in-frame clones only, minus some. The repertoire holds roughly 76,000 clones, with just over 85% as singletons. This material consisted of peripheral blood, taken on day 0 of AZD1222 vaccination. The source of these receptors is an adult in good health.

The V call is TRBV7-2, the J call TRBJ2-3, with no clear D. Germline V CDR1 and CDR2: SGHTA, FQGNSA. The CDR3 has 15 amino acids. The V end lost 3 bases, the J end lost 0 bases, and 10 bases lay between the germline ends. The CDR3 nucleotides are TGTGCCAGCAGCTTGGCAACGAGAAGCACAGATACGCAGTATTTT. It specifies CASSLATRSTDTQYF.

The chain recombines TRBV5-8 with TRBJ2-3; 7 nucleotides match TRBD2. Germline V gene data show CDR1 as SGHTS and CDR2 as YDEGEE. J was trimmed by 0 bases and V by 3 bases; bases with no gene match: 10. The CDR3 has 17 amino acids. The CDR3 DNA reads TGTGCCAGCAGCTCACGGGACGGGGGGACTAGCACAGATACGCAGTATTTT. Amino acid sequence: CASSSRDGGTSTDTQYF.

This sequence joins TRBV20-1 and TRBJ2-7; possible D gene TRBD2, 5 bases. The length of the CDR3 is 11 residues. V was shortened by 8 bases and J by 4 bases, with 12 bases between the two germline ends. Germline loops: CDR1 DFQATT, CDR2 SNEGSKA (reference sequence). The CDR3 coding sequence is TGCAGTTCCCTACTAGGGTACGAGCAGTACTTC. This translates into CSSLLGYEQYF.

V gene TRBV9 combines with J gene TRBJ1-2; 7 nucleotides line up with TRBD1. CDR1 is SGDLS, CDR2 YYNGEE, per germline. The CDR3 contains 14 residues. V gave up 2 bases and J gave up 5 bases; unmatched junction bases: 6. The CDR3 DNA reads TGTGCCAGCAGCGTGGGAACAGGGGCATATGGCTACACCTTC. Translated, it gives CASSVGTGAYGYTF.

The chain couples TRBV7-7 to TRBJ2-3; D is unresolved. This CDR3 is built from 13 residues. V was pared by 4 bases and J by 6 bases, with 11 bases between. In germline, CDR1 is SSHAT, CDR2 FNYEAQ (reference sequence). CDR3: CASSSSPADTQYF. The CDR3 nucleotides are TGTGCCAGCAGCTCTTCCCCGGCGGATACGCAGTATTTT.

The chain links TRBV4-2 to TRBJ1-2; weak D call: TRBD1 (5 bases). Trimming took 4 bases from V and 4 from J, leaving 10 bases between them. CDR3 size: 13 residues. The V gene's germline CDR1 is LGHNA and CDR2 YNFKEQ. The CDR3 sequence: CASSPRDVYGYTF. In DNA form, the CDR3 reads TGTGCCAGCAGCCCCAGGGACGTCTATGGCTACACCTTC.

This chain joins TRBV27 and TRBJ1-6; 9 bases align to TRBD1. CDR1 and CDR2 (germline): MNHEY, SMNVEV (reference sequence). After removal of 3 bases from V and 9 bases from J, the junction contained 15 bases not matched to a gene. The CDR3 runs 18 residues. In DNA, the CDR3 is TGTGCCAGCAGTTTCCCAGTCCCGGGACAGGGATTCGCTTCACCCCTCCACTTT. Protein sequence: CASSFPVPGQGFASPLHF.

The chain carries TRBV7-9 and TRBJ2-1, with 11 bases aligning to TRBD2. Germline V gene lookup returns CDR1 SEHNR and CDR2 FQNEAQ (reference sequence). There are 15 residues in the CDR3. V was clipped by 6 bases and J by 8 bases; unmatched bases: 9. This CDR3 is CASRPTSGSSYEQFF. The DNA of the CDR3 is TGTGCCAGCAGGCCCACTAGCGGGAGTAGCTATGAGCAGTTCTTC.

This chain joins TRBV19 and TRBJ2-3; D ambiguous. Germline V lookup: CDR1 LNHDA, CDR2 SQIVND (reference sequence). V lost 6 bases to trimming and J lost 3 bases, with 13 bases between them. This CDR3 has 14 residues. The CDR3 spells CASRGGVTTDTQYF. CDR3 coding DNA: TGTGCCAGTAGAGGTGGGGTGACGACAGATACGCAGTATTTT.

The chain links TRBV18 to TRBJ2-7, with TRBD1 matching over 9 bases. Germline assignment: CDR1 KGHSH and CDR2 LQKENI. V shed 5 bases and J 5 bases; nucleotides not matched to a gene: 7. The CDR3 loop spans 14 amino acids. The CDR3: CASSMDRGFDEQYF. The CDR3 DNA is TGTGCCAGCTCAATGGACAGGGGATTCGACGAGCAGTACTTC. Full variable domain (remainder filled in from reference TRBV18 and TRBJ2-7): NAGVMQNPRHLVRRRGQEARLRCSPMKGHSHVYWYRQLPEEGLKFMVYLQKENIIDESGMPKERFSAEFPKEGPSILRIQQVVRGDSAAYFCASSMDRGFDEQYFGPGTRLTVT.

CDR3 region: CAWSSPVGFDSPLHF. The CDR3 DNA reads TGTGCCTGGAGTTCCCCGGTGGGGTTTGATTCACCCCTCCACTTT. The rearrangement links TRBV30 to TRBJ1-6; D unclear. Germline CDR1 is GTSNPN and CDR2 is SVGIG (reference sequence). There are 15 residues in the CDR3. Trimming stripped 2 bases from V and 8 bases from J, with 16 bases between.

The chain joins TRBV19 to TRBJ2-3; 14 bases line up with TRBD2. The CDR3 sequence is 18 residues long. The germline V gene has CDR1 LNHDA and CDR2 SQIVND (reference sequence). V lost 4 bases and J lost 1; bases outside the gene matches: 7. The CDR3 DNA is TGTGCCAGTAGTAGGGGACTAGCGGGGGCGGACGGCACAGATACGCAGTATTTT. Its protein product is CASSRGLAGADGTDTQYF.

This clone was recorded a few times. The chain employs TRBV29-1 and TRBJ2-1; TRBD1 matches at 9 bases. V shed 6 bases and J 7 bases; nucleotides not matched to a gene: 10. CDR1 SQVTM and CDR2 ANQGSEA come from the germline V gene. The CDR3 sequence is 14 residues long. CDR3 amino acids: CSVVHGTGWNEQFF. CDR3 nucleotides: TGCAGCGTGGTTCATGGGACAGGGTGGAATGAGCAGTTCTTC.

This sequence joins TRBV6-9 and TRBJ1-2; 9 nucleotides agree with TRBD1. Germline V gene data show CDR1 as MNHGY and CDR2 as SVAAGI. This CDR3 contains 13 residues. The V segment lost 6 bases and the J segment 8 bases; nucleotides outside the gene matches: 7. The CDR3: CASSSGTGKGYTF. The CDR3 DNA follows: TGTGCCAGCAGCTCCGGGACAGGGAAGGGCTACACCTTC.

The chain links TRBV5-1 to TRBJ2-7, with TRBD1 as a possible D gene (5 bases). The V and J ends lost 5 bases and 6 bases respectively, with 21 bases between them. CDR1 is SGHRS and CDR2 is YFSETQ in the germline V gene. The CDR3 spans 15 residues. CDR3 coding DNA: TGCGCCAGCAGACTCACACCATCAGGGTCTGGCGAGCAGTACTTC. Translation: CASRLTPSGSGEQYF.

This chain links TRBV7-2 with TRBJ2-6; the match to TRBD1 covers 9 bases. J was trimmed by 4 bases and V by 4 bases; bases with no gene match: 5. Germline V gene sequence: CDR1 SGHTA, CDR2 FQGNSA. This CDR3 has 16 residues. The CDR3 nucleotides read TGTGCCAGCAGCTCTACAGGGGGCTCAGGGGCCAACGTCCTGACTTTC. Encoded protein: CASSSTGGSGANVLTF.

This sequence joins TRBV28 and TRBJ2-3; D is possibly TRBD2 (5 bases). This CDR3 contains 14 residues. The V gene's germline CDR1 is MDHEN and CDR2 SYDVKM. Trimming took 8 bases from V and 4 from J, leaving 16 bases between them. CDR3 nucleotide sequence: TGTGCCAGCTCGTGGGCTAGCCGACCAGATACGCAGTATTTT. This encodes CASSWASRPDTQYF.

This clone appeared a single time. The chain recombines TRBV19 with TRBJ2-7; D gene unclear. The V end was cut by 0 bases, the J end by 0 bases, with 9 bases between. The CDR3 covers 15 residues. The germline CDR1 and CDR2 sequences are LNHDA and SQIVND (reference sequence). The CDR3 is CASSIEWASSYEQYF. CDR3 DNA: TGTGCCAGTAGTATAGAGTGGGCGAGCTCCTACGAGCAGTACTTC.

This clone appeared once. The CDR3 is CASSLGSENTEAFF. CDR3 DNA sequence: TGTGCCAGTAGCCTCGGGTCGGAGAACACTGAAGCTTTCTTT. This chain uses TRBV19 with TRBJ1-1; no reliable D call. Trimming took off 6 bases at V and 1 base at J, with 12 bases between the two ends. The CDR3 has 14 residues. Looked up from germline, CDR1 is LNHDA and CDR2 is SQIVND (reference sequence). Variable domain in full (rest from reference TRBV19 and TRBJ1-1): DGGITQSPKYLFRKEGQNVTLSCEQNLNHDAMYWYRQDPGQGLRLIYYSQIVNDFQKGDIAEGYSVSREKKESFPLTVTSAQKNPTAFYLCASSLGSENTEAFFGQGTRLTVV.

The chain uses TRBV7-8 and TRBJ2-2; 8 bases fit TRBD1. With V trimmed by 4 bases and J by 2 bases, 9 bases remained unmatched. The CDR3 length is 17 residues. From germline, CDR1 is SGHVS and CDR2 FQNEAQ. The CDR3 DNA is TGTGCCAGCAGCTCCCTCTCCGGGACAGGAAACACCGGGGAGCTGTTTTTT. This sequence encodes CASSSLSGTGNTGELFF.

The gene calls are TRBV30 and TRBJ1-2; D may be TRBD1 (5 bases). The germline V gene has CDR1 GTSNPN and CDR2 SVGIG (reference sequence). V was trimmed by 2 bases and J by 6 bases, leaving 13 bases between them. The CDR3 covers 13 residues. The CDR3 reads CAWSPRQSNGYTF. The CDR3 nucleotides are TGTGCCTGGAGTCCCAGACAGAGTAATGGCTACACCTTC.

J is TRBJ1-5 and V is TRBV7-2; D unclear. V shed 3 bases and J shed 4 bases, with 13 bases lying between them. This CDR3 region has 15 residues. CDR1 and CDR2 from the germline V gene are SGHTA and FQGNSA. The CDR3 DNA reads TGTGCCAGCAGCTTCACACGACCGAAAAATCAGCCCCAGCATTTT. This sequence encodes CASSFTRPKNQPQHF. Supplemented by reference TRBV7-2 and TRBJ1-5, the full variable domain reads GAGVSQSPSNKVTEKGKDVELRCDPISGHTALYWYRQSLGQGLEFLIYFQGNSAPDKSGLPSDRFSAERTGGSVSTLTIQRTQQEDSAVYLCASSFTRPKNQPQHFGDGTRLSIL.

This chain links TRBV6-1 with TRBJ1-1; D is ambiguous. Germline loops: CDR1 MNHNS, CDR2 SASEGT. The V end lost 2 bases, the J end lost 1 base, and 5 bases lay between the germline ends. CDR3 length: 13 amino acids. The CDR3 DNA reads TGTGCCAGCAGTGAATCTGGGAACACTGAAGCTTTCTTT. It specifies CASSESGNTEAFF.

There are a few counts of this clone. The genes are TRBV19 and TRBJ2-1; 13 bases align to TRBD2. The V gene's germline CDR1 is LNHDA and CDR2 SQIVND (reference sequence). V gave up 3 bases and J gave up 8 bases; unmatched junction bases: 4. The CDR3 totals 15 residues. In DNA form, the CDR3 reads TGTGCCAGTAGTATGAGGACTAGCGGGGGATATGAGCAGTTCTTC. It translates to CASSMRTSGGYEQFF.

This chain uses TRBV7-8 with TRBJ1-6; tentatively, D is TRBD1 (5 bases). V dropped 2 bases and J dropped 7 bases, with 12 bases sitting between them. This CDR3 is 15 amino acids long. From germline, CDR1 is SGHVS and CDR2 FQNEAQ. The CDR3 DNA sequence: TGTGCCAGCAGCTTATCCGGCAGGGAGAATTCACCCCTCCACTTT. Translating gives CASSLSGRENSPLHF.

This sequence joins TRBV29-1 and TRBJ1-1; 7 bases align to TRBD1. Per the germline V gene, CDR1 is SQVTM and CDR2 is ANQGSEA. V trimming: 7 bases; J trimming: 7 bases; junction bases outside the gene matches: 6. The CDR3 contains 11 residues. CDR3 DNA: TGCAGCGCGGGACAGCAAATTGAAGCTTTCTTT. Its translation is CSAGQQIEAFF.

In its sample, this clone was seen once. The V and J genes are TRBV18 and TRBJ1-6; 10 nucleotides agree with TRBD1. Losses at the gene ends were 4 bases for V and 7 bases for J; bases not matched to a gene: 4. This CDR3 has 15 amino acids. The germline CDR1 and CDR2 sequences are KGHSH and LQKENI. CDR3 protein: CASSRGQGGNSPLHF. In DNA form, the CDR3 reads TGTGCCAGCTCACGCGGACAGGGGGGGAATTCACCCCTCCACTTT.